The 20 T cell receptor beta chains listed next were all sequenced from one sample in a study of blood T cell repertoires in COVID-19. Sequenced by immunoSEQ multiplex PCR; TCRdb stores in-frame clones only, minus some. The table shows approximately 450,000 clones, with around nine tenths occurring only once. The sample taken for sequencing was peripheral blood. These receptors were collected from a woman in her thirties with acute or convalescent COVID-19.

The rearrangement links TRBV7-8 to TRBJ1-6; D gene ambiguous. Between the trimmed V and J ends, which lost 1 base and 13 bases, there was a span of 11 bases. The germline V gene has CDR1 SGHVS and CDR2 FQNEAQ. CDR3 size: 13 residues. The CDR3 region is CASSLDGGSPLHF. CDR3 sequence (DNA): TGTGCCAGCAGCTTAGACGGAGGTTCGCCCCTCCACTTT.

The CDR3 DNA reads as TGTGCCAGCTCACCTAACTCCTACGAGCAGTACTTC. Protein product: CASSPNSYEQYF. The chain uses TRBV18 and TRBJ2-7, with D hard to call. The CDR3 runs to 12 residues. Germline CDR1 KGHSH, CDR2 LQKENI. Trimming pared 3 bases from V and 0 bases from J, leaving 3 bases between.

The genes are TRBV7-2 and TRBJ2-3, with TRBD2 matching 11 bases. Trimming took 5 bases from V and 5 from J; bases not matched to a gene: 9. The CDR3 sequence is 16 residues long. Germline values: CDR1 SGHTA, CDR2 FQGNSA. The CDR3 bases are TGTGCCAGCAGCGACTCTAGCGGGGGGTACAGAGATACGCAGTATTTT. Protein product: CASSDSSGGYRDTQYF.

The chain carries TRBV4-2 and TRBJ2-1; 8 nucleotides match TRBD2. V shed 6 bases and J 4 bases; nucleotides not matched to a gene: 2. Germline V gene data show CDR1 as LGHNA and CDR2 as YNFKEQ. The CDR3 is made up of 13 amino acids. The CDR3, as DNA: TGTGCCAGCAGGCGGGGGGATTACAATGAGCAGTTCTTC. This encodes CASRRGDYNEQFF.

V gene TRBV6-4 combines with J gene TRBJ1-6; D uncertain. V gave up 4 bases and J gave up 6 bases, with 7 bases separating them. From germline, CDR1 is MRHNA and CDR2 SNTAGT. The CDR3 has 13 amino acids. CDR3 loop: CASSARGNSPLHF. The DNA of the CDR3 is TGTGCCAGCAGTGCCCGGGGTAATTCACCCCTCCACTTT.

Here the CDR3 reads CASSLEEGEGPALNTEAFF. In nucleotides, the CDR3 is TGTGCCAGCAGCTTAGAGGAAGGGGAAGGCCCAGCCCTGAACACTGAAGCTTTCTTT. The rearrangement links TRBV7-3 to TRBJ1-1; tentative D call: TRBD1 (5 bases). Germline loops: CDR1 SGHTA, CDR2 FQGTGA. The germline V and J ends were trimmed by 2 bases and 0 bases, with 22 bases remaining between them. The CDR3 is 19 residues long.

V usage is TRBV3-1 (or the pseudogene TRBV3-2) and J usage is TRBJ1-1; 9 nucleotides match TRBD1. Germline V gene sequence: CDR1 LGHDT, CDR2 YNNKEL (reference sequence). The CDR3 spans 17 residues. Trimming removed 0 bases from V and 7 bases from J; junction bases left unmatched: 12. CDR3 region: CASSQDYDYRGRGEAFF. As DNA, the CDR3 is TGTGCCAGCAGCCAAGATTACGATTACAGGGGGCGCGGTGAAGCTTTCTTT.

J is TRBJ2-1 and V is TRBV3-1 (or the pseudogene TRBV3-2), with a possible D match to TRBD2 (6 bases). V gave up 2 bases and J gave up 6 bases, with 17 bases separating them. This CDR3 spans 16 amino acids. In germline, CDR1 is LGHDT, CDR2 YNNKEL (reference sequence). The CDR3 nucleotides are TGTGCCAGCAGCCAAAGAGGGCCGACGGGGGTCAATGAGCAGTTCTTC. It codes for CASSQRGPTGVNEQFF.

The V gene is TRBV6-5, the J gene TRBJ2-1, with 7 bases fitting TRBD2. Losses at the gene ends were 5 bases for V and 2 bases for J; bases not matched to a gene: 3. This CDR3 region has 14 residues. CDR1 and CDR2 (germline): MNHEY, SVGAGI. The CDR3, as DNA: TGTGCCAGCAGTAACCTAGCGGCCTACAATGAGCAGTTCTTC. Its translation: CASSNLAAYNEQFF.

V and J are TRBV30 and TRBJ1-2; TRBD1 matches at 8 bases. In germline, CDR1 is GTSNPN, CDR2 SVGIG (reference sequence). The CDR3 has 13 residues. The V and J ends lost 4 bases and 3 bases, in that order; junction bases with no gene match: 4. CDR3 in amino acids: CAWIRQGHYGYTF. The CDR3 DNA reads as TGTGCCTGGATTCGACAGGGGCACTATGGCTACACCTTC. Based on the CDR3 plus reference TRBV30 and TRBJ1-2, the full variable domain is SQTIHQWPATLVQPVGSPLSLECTVEGTSNPNLYWYRQAAGRGLQLLFYSVGIGQISSEVPQNLSASRPQDRQFILSSKKLLLSDSGFYLCAWIRQGHYGYTFGSGTRLTVV.

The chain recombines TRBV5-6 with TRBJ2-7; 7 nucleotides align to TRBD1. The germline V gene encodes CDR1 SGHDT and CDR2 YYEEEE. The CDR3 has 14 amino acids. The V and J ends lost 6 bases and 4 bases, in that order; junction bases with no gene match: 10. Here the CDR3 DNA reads TGTGCCAGCAACCGACAGGGTGACCGATACGAGCAGTACTTC. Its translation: CASNRQGDRYEQYF.

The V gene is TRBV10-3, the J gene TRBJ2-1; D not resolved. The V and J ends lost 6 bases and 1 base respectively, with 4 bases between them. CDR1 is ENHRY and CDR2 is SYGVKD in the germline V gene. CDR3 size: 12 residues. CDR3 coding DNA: TGTGCCATCAGCCAATCCTACAATGAGCAGTTCTTC. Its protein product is CAISQSYNEQFF.

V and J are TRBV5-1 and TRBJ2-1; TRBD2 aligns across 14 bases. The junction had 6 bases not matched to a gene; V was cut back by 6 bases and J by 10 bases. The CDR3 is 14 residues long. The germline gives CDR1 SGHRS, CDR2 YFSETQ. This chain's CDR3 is CASNGLAGGAEQFF. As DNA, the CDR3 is TGCGCCAGCAACGGACTAGCGGGGGGCGCGGAGCAGTTCTTC.

DNA for the CDR3: TGTGCCATCGCCCGAGCGGGGGGTAGCACAGATACGCAGTATTTT. This translates into CAIARAGGSTDTQYF. V and J are TRBV10-3 and TRBJ2-3, with TRBD2 identical over 9 bases. Looked up from germline, CDR1 is ENHRY and CDR2 is SYGVKD. This CDR3 contains 15 residues. V was pared by 8 bases and J by 0 bases, with 6 bases of the junction left unmatched.

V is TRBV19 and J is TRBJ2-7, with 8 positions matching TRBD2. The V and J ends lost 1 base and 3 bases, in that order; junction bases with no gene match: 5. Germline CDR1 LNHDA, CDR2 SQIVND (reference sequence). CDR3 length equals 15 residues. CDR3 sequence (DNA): TGTGCCAGTAGTATAGGTCGGACTAGCTTCTACGAGCAGTACTTC. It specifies CASSIGRTSFYEQYF.

The CDR3 region has the DNA TGTGCCAGCCTCCAGGTCCAGGGCGGCTATGGCTACACCTTC. As protein: CASLQVQGGYGYTF. The chain links TRBV21-1 to TRBJ1-2; the table's TRBD1 call for D was not verified on the DNA. TRBV21-1 is noted as a pseudogene. This CDR3 contains 14 residues.

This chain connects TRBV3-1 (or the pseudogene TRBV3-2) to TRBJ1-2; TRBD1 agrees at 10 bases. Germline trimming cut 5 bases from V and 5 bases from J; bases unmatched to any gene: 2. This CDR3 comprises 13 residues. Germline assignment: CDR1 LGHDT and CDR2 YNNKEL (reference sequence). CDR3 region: CASSWDRGYGYTF. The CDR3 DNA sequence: TGTGCCAGCAGCTGGGACAGGGGATATGGCTACACCTTC.

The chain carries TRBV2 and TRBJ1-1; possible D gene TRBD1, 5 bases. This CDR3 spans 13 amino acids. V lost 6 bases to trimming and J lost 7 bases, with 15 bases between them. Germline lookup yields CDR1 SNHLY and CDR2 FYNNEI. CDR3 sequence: CASRSGGTGEAFF. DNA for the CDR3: TGTGCCAGCAGGTCGGGGGGGACGGGTGAAGCTTTCTTT. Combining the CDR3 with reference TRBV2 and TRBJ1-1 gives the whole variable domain EPEVTQTPSHQVTQMGQEVILRCVPISNHLYFYWYRQILGQKVEFLVSFYNNEISEKSEIFDDQFSVERPDGSNFTLKIRSTKLEDSAMYFCASRSGGTGEAFFGQGTRLTVV.

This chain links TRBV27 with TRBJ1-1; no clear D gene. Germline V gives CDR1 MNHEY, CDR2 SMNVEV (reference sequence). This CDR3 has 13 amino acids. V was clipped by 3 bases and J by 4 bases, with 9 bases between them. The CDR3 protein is CASSFLGSTEAFF. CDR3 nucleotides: TGTGCCAGCAGTTTCCTCGGGAGCACTGAAGCTTTCTTT.

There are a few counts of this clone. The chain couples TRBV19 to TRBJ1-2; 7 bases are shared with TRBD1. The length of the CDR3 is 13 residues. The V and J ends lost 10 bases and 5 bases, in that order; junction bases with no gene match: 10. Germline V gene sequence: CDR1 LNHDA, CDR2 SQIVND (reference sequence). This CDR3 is CATSPGQLYGYTF. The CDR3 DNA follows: TGTGCCACTTCTCCGGGACAGCTATATGGCTACACCTTC.